This TCR beta chain was identified during a study of cytomegalovirus exposure and HLA in healthy donors. Turning to the study itself: Earlier, 100 million to 120 million unique TCR beta sequences were recovered from roughly 170 million T cells by an analysis.

A note on this clone: The antigen remains unidentified.

Study-level findings and limits: It was about 180 TCR beta chains that were listed as cytomegalovirus-associated. A later analysis reportedly found that, within productive TCRs, an Asian-associated ancestry cluster had fewer N-insertions than the mean observed across the roughly 670 donors.

The PCR used 60 Vbeta and 13 Jbeta primers. Repertoires were generated with immunoSEQ multiplex PCR, while TCRdb's copy carries only in-frame clones and drops some. This table holds some 80,000 clones. The receptor comes from a woman in her twenties or thirties in good health and CMV-seronegative. Source material: PBMCs.

The CDR3: CASSLLTSGNTGELFF. DNA for the CDR3: TGTGCCAGCAGCTTGCTAACTAGCGGGAACACCGGGGAGCTGTTTTTT. This chain links TRBV5-4 with TRBJ2-2; 8 bases line up with TRBD2. This CDR3 is built from 16 residues. V gave up 1 base and J gave up 1 base; unmatched junction bases: 3. Germline-derived CDR1 and CDR2 are SGHNT and YYREEE (reference sequence).